The clone carrying this TCR beta chain has a handful of counts. No antigen is known for it. The record originates from a study of post-analysis software for immune sequencing data. Overall study context: Clinical courses comprised relapsing-remitting, secondary progressive and progressive-relapsing multiple sclerosis. Regarding the study as a whole: Strong co-clustering by F measure was seen for same-batch samples. In patients, about 5 TRBV segments were more frequent than in controls, with TRBV5-6, TRBV5-1 and TRBV20-1 among them. For normalized Chao1 diversity, multiple sclerosis patients scored significantly lower than controls did.

Libraries were made from TCR beta cDNA, and they carried unique molecular identifiers. Yield was 450,000 to 650,000 cDNA molecules from around 1 to 9.1 million T cells. One entry per CDR3 protein results from TCRdb running MiXCR on the PCR reads. The sample has under 650,000 distinct CDR3 sequences; roughly 47% are singletons. V lost 8 bases to trimming and J lost 6 bases, with 17 bases between them. This CDR3 region has 13 residues. Germline V gene data show CDR1 as MNHNY and CDR2 as SVGAGI (reference sequence). V is TRBV6-6 and J is TRBJ2-7; TRBD2 might be the D (6 bases). The sample taken for sequencing was blood. The source is a girl aged 5 to 17 with multiple sclerosis. For the CDR3, the DNA is TGTGCCAGCTGGAGGGACGGGGCGTCCGAGCAGTACTTC. It translates to CASWRDGASEQYF.